This T cell receptor (beta chain) was profiled in a study of vaccination and CD4 T cells after COVID-19. As to this clonotype: Its specificity is unknown.

Study-wide findings and caveats: SARS-CoV-2-reactive clonotypes rose nonsignificantly, with the median going from 21 to 38. In convalescent patients, a median about 86% of post-vaccine SARS-CoV-2-reactive clones appeared only after vaccination.

Looked up from germline, CDR1 is SNHLY and CDR2 is FYNNEI. The CDR3 runs 15 residues. Trimming left V 3 bases short and J 4 bases short, with 14 bases between. Researchers used the Oncomine TCR Beta short-read assay to sequence DNA from cultured CD4+ T cells. TCRdb recomputed calls from the PCR reads with MiXCR, one row per CDR3 protein. The sample carries about 21,000 distinct CDR3 sequences, around 52% recorded once. Noted treatment: approximately 11-day PBMC culture with coronavirus spike peptide pools or control peptides (ViraFEST assay). This sequence was found in a human donor who had recovered from COVID-19. The material sequenced was CD4+ T cells from blood, cultured in vitro. The chain has TRBV2 and TRBJ2-3, with D possibly matching TRBD1 (5 bases). CDR3 protein: CASSDPVGVSDTQYF. The CDR3 nucleotides read TGTGCCAGCAGTGACCCCGTAGGGGTTTCAGATACGCAGTATTTT.